Below, one T cell receptor beta chain is given with its context. Its target is not known. Genomic DNA, serving as template, underwent TCR beta VDJ and CDR3 profiling. One entry per CDR3 protein results from TCRdb running MiXCR on the reads. The data contain about 270,000 distinct CDR3 sequences, approximately 57% of them singletons. Between the trimmed V and J ends, which lost 5 bases and 3 bases, there was a span of 17 bases. CDR1 is WNHNN, CDR2 SYGVQD, per germline (reference sequence). The CDR3 covers 16 residues. This record belongs to a study of CD8+CD57+ T cells in acquired aplastic anemia. Whole-study context: Yields of DNA that came from sorted CD4+ and CD8+ cells averaged about 3 ug. The study, taken as a whole, reports: With respect to CD8+ Simpson's diversity, patients and controls did not differ significantly. Comparison of patients with controls identified approximately 28 shared CD8+ CDR3 sequences.

The TCR sequence derives from a human donor with severe aplastic anemia or a healthy control (not recorded which). The rearrangement uses TRBV10-1 and TRBJ1-5; D might be TRBD1 (6 bases). The sample was sorted CD4+, CD8+, or CD8+CD57+ T cells (not recorded which) from PBMCs. The CDR3 region has the DNA TGCGCCAGCAGTCTATCCGGGACACTGAACAATCAGCCCCAGCATTTT. Its protein product is CASSLSGTLNNQPQHF.